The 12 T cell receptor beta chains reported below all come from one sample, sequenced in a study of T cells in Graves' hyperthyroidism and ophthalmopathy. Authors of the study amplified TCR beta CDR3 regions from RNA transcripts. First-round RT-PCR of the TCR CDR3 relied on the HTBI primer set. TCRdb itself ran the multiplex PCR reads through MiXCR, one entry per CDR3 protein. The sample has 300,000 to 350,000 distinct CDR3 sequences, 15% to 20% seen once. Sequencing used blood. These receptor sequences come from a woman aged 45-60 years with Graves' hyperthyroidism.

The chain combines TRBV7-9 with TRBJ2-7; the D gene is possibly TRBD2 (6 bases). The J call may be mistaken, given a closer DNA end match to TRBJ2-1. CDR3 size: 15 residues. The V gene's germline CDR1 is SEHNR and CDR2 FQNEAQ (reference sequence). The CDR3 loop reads CASSLAGGEGYEQFF. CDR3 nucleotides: TGTGCCAGCAGCTTAGCGGGGGGTGAGGGCTACGAGCAGTTCTTC.

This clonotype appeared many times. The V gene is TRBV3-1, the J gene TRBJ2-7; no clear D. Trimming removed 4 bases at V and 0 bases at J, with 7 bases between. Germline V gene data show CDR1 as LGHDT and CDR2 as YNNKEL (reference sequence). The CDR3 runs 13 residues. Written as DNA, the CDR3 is TGTGCCAGCAGCCTCACCACCTCCTACGAGCAGTACTTC. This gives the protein CASSLTTSYEQYF.

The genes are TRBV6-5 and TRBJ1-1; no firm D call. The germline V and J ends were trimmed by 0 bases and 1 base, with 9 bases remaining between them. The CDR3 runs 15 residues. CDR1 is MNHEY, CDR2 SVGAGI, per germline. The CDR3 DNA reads TGTGCCAGCAGTTACTCTACACCCAAGAACACTGAAGCTTTCTTT. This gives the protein CASSYSTPKNTEAFF.

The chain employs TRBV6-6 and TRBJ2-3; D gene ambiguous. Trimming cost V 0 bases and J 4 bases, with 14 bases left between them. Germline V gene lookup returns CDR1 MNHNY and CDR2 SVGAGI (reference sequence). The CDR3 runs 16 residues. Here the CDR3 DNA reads TGTGCCAGCAGTTACTCGGACCGGCTAGGCGCAGATACGCAGTATTTT. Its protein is CASSYSDRLGADTQYF.

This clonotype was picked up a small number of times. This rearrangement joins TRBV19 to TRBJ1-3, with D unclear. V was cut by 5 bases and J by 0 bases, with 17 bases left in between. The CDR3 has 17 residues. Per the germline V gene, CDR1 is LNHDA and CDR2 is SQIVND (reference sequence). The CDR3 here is CASSPQPQIRSGNTIYF. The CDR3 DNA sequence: TGTGCCAGTAGTCCCCAGCCCCAGATCCGCTCTGGAAACACCATATATTTT.

CDR3 nucleotides: TGTGCCAGCAGCGTGGGACTAGTAATAGGCCAAGAGACCCAGTACTTC. The encoded protein is CASSVGLVIGQETQYF. The rearrangement links TRBV9 to TRBJ2-5; 8 bases are a match to TRBD2. This CDR3 comprises 16 residues. Germline V gene data show CDR1 as SGDLS and CDR2 as YYNGEE. The J segment lost 1 base and the V segment lost 2 bases, leaving 7 bases of the junction unmatched.

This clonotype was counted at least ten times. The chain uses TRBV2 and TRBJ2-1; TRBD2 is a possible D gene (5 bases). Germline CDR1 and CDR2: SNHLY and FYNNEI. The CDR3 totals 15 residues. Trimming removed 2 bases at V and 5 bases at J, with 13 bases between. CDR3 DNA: TGTGCCAGCAGTGAATCTGGACTCGAGAACAATGAGCAGTTCTTC. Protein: CASSESGLENNEQFF.

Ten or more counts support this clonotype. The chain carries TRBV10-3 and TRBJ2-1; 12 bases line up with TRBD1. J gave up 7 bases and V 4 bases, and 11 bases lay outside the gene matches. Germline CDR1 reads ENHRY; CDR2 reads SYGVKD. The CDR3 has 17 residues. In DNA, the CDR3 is TGTGCCATCAGTGGATCCAACCGGGACAGGGGGCCTAATGAGCAGTTCTTC. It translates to CAISGSNRDRGPNEQFF.

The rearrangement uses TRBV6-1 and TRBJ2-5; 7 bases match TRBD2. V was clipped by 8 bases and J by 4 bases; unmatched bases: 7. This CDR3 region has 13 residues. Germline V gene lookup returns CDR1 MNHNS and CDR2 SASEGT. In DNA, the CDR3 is TGTGCCAGCGGGGGGGTAGCGGGAGAGACCCAGTACTTC. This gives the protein CASGGVAGETQYF.

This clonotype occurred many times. CDR3 in amino acids: CASSTRQITDTEAFF. The CDR3 DNA reads as TGTGCCAGCAGTACGAGACAGATTACGGACACTGAAGCTTTCTTT. The chain carries TRBV12-3 or TRBV12-4 and TRBJ1-1, with D perhaps matching TRBD1 (5 bases). The CDR3 extends over 15 amino acids. Trimming took off 5 bases at V and 3 bases at J, with 16 bases between the two ends.

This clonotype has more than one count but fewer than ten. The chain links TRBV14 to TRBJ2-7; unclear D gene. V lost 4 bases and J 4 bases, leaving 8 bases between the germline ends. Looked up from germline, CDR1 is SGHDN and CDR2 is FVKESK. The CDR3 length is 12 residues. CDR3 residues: CASSPDGYEQYF. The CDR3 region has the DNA TGTGCCAGCAGCCCCGACGGGTACGAGCAGTACTTC.

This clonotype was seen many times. The CDR3 sequence is CATSRVGVTQYF. The CDR3 region has the DNA TGTGCCACCAGCAGAGTGGGAGTTACGCAGTATTTT. The chain has TRBV15 and TRBJ2-3; a possible D gene is TRBD2 (5 bases). The germline CDR1 and CDR2 sequences are LNHNV and YYDKDF (reference sequence). V was shortened by 1 base and J by 8 bases, with 7 bases between the two germline ends. The CDR3 totals 12 residues.